The 13 T cell receptor beta chains below all came from one sample that was sequenced in a study of control samples from healthy donors and cancer patients. Profiled with immunoSEQ multiplex PCR; TCRdb holds only in-frame clones, not every one. The repertoire consists of roughly 92,000 clones, with around 87% occurring once and the leading ten covering 0.95% to 1.5%. Input material: blood. The source is a woman aged 45-65 years in good health.

The J gene is TRBJ2-5, the V gene TRBV4-1, with D possibly matching TRBD1 (6 bases). CDR1 is MGHRA, CDR2 YSYEKL, per germline. The CDR3 totals 15 residues. V lost 1 base and J lost 2, with 11 bases in between. The CDR3 is CASSQAGTSQETQYF. CDR3 coding DNA: TGCGCCAGCAGCCAAGCCGGGACAAGTCAAGAGACCCAGTACTTC.

The chain joins TRBV18 to TRBJ2-3; TRBD1 agrees at 8 bases. The V and J ends lost 3 bases and 4 bases, in that order; junction bases with no gene match: 3. This CDR3 is built from 14 residues. Germline CDR1 reads KGHSH; CDR2 reads LQKENI. CDR3 DNA: TGTGCCAGCTCACCTACAGGGGGTGCAGATACGCAGTATTTT. The encoded protein is CASSPTGGADTQYF.

This chain connects TRBV9 to TRBJ1-3; D unclear. Trimming removed 0 bases from V and 0 bases from J, with 10 bases in between. Germline CDR1 and CDR2: SGDLS and YYNGEE. The CDR3 length is 16 residues. The CDR3 here is CASSVVGGHSGNTIYF. DNA for the CDR3: TGTGCCAGCAGCGTAGTGGGAGGCCACTCTGGAAACACCATATATTTT.

The chain is built from TRBV4-2 and TRBJ1-2; TRBD1 might be the D (6 bases). CDR3 length equals 15 residues. V lost 0 bases to trimming and J lost 7 bases, with 15 bases between them. Germline V gene lookup returns CDR1 LGHNA and CDR2 YNFKEQ. DNA of the CDR3: TGTGCCAGCAGCCAAGATGTCAGGGGCGCAAGTGGCTACACCTTC. Amino acid sequence: CASSQDVRGASGYTF.

The chain combines TRBV2 with TRBJ2-7; possibly TRBD1 for D (5 bases). Germline-derived CDR1 and CDR2 are SNHLY and FYNNEI. V gave up 4 bases and J gave up 2 bases, with 9 bases separating them. This CDR3 spans 13 amino acids. The CDR3 is CASSGRVPYEQYF. CDR3 DNA: TGTGCCAGCAGTGGCAGGGTTCCCTACGAGCAGTACTTC.

The rearrangement joins TRBV2 to TRBJ1-1; D is possibly TRBD1 (5 bases). Looked up from germline, CDR1 is SNHLY and CDR2 is FYNNEI. The CDR3 consists of 14 residues. V was pared by 2 bases and J by 5 bases, with 12 bases between. This chain's CDR3 is CASSERGERTEAFF. Here the CDR3 DNA reads TGTGCCAGCAGTGAACGGGGGGAGAGGACTGAAGCTTTCTTT.

This clone was observed a handful of times. The chain combines TRBV6-2 or TRBV6-3 with TRBJ1-1; 7 positions agree with TRBD1. Trimming cost V 2 bases and J 1 base; bases outside gene matches: 4. From germline, CDR1 is MNHEY and CDR2 SVGEGT. The CDR3 has 15 residues. The CDR3 is CASSYRTGPNTEAFF. DNA of the CDR3: TGTGCCAGCAGTTACCGGACAGGACCGAACACTGAAGCTTTCTTT.

The chain is built from TRBV11-2 and TRBJ2-7; TRBD2 matches at 11 bases. The length of the CDR3 is 17 residues. Germline CDR1 and CDR2: SGHAT and FQNNGV. The V segment lost 2 bases and the J segment 2 bases; nucleotides outside the gene matches: 8. CDR3 in DNA: TGTGCCAGCAGCTTAAGATTGGCTAGCGGGGGGACCTACGAGCAGTACTTC. Amino acids: CASSLRLASGGTYEQYF.

In nucleotides, the CDR3 is TGTGCCACCAGCAGAGTAGGGGATGTCACAGATACGCAGTATTTT. Its translation: CATSRVGDVTDTQYF. The chain joins TRBV15 to TRBJ2-3, with TRBD1 as a possible D gene (5 bases). The CDR3 contains 15 residues. V dropped 1 base and J dropped 2 bases, with 10 bases sitting between them. Looked up from germline, CDR1 is LNHNV and CDR2 is YYDKDF (reference sequence).

This sequence joins TRBV7-3 and TRBJ2-1; no clear D. V was pared by 3 bases and J by 1 base, with 10 bases between. The germline CDR1 and CDR2 sequences are SGHTA and FQGTGA. The CDR3 has 15 residues. The CDR3: CASSLGSRSYNEQFF. The CDR3 region has the DNA TGTGCCAGCAGCTTGGGCTCCCGGTCCTACAATGAGCAGTTCTTC.

The rearrangement links TRBV2 to TRBJ2-1; 9 bases fit TRBD1. J gave up 5 bases and V 4 bases, and 6 bases lay outside the gene matches. In germline, CDR1 is SNHLY, CDR2 FYNNEI. This CDR3 contains 15 residues. The CDR3 nucleotides read TGTGCCAGCAGTGTAACAGGGACAGGGAACAATGAGCAGTTCTTC. This translates into CASSVTGTGNNEQFF.

DNA for the CDR3: TGTGCCAGTAGTATCCCCGGCGTCGGCGAGCAGTACTTC. Protein sequence: CASSIPGVGEQYF. The chain links TRBV19 to TRBJ2-7; D is undetermined. The germline V gene has CDR1 LNHDA and CDR2 SQIVND (reference sequence). The germline V and J ends were trimmed by 3 bases and 6 bases, with 12 bases remaining between them. The CDR3 sequence is 13 residues long.

Of note for this clone: Its ends do not fully match the called genes, so a read error is possible. The chain couples TRBV7-3 to TRBJ1-1; unclear D gene. CDR3 length: 14 amino acids. Germline loops: CDR1 SGHTA, CDR2 FQGTGA. The chain's CDR3 is CASTEGRANTGAFF. Written as DNA, the CDR3 is TGTGCCAGCACGGAAGGGAGGGCGAACACTGGAGCTTTCTTT. Drawing the rest from reference TRBV7-3 and TRBJ1-1, the complete variable domain is GAGVSQTPSNKVTEKGKYVELRCDPISGHTALYWYRQSLGQGPEFLIYFQGTGAADDSGLPNDRFFAVRPEGSVSTLKIQRTERGDSAVYLCASTEGRANTGAFFGQGTRLTVV.